These 18 T cell receptor beta chains share one sample of origin, sequenced in a study of T cell changes during pregnancy in multiple sclerosis. Using immunoSEQ multiplex PCR, the repertoire was profiled, and TCRdb retains in-frame clones only, with some absent. The table has about 67,000 clones, 75% to 95% seen once. The source was peripheral blood, collected in the first trimester of pregnancy. The receptors derive from a female donor with multiple sclerosis, enrolled in a pregnancy study.

The V call is TRBV2, the J call TRBJ1-1, with D hard to call. The germline V and J ends were trimmed by 1 base and 0 bases, with 9 bases remaining between them. Germline V gives CDR1 SNHLY, CDR2 FYNNEI. This CDR3 spans 15 amino acids. CDR3 nucleotide sequence: TGTGCCAGCAGTGAAGGTCCACAGATGAACACTGAAGCTTTCTTT. As protein: CASSEGPQMNTEAFF.

The rearrangement links TRBV27 to TRBJ2-1, with D perhaps TRBD2 (6 bases). The CDR3 extends over 15 amino acids. Trimming left V 8 bases short and J 6 bases short, with 20 bases between. In germline, CDR1 is MNHEY, CDR2 SMNVEV (reference sequence). The CDR3 is CASRRPTGATNEQFF. DNA of the CDR3: TGTGCCAGCCGCCGACCGACGGGAGCCACCAATGAGCAGTTCTTC.

The chain combines TRBV27 with TRBJ2-7; 7 positions agree with TRBD1. The CDR3 has 15 amino acids. Trimming took 2 bases from V and 1 from J; bases not matched to a gene: 5. Germline assignment: CDR1 MNHEY and CDR2 SMNVEV (reference sequence). CDR3 bases: TGTGCCAGCAGTTTAAGGGCAGGGGGTTCCTACGAGCAGTACTTC. It specifies CASSLRAGGSYEQYF.

The CDR3 nucleotides are TGTGCCAGCAGTTCCCCACACCGACAGGCCATATATTTT. The encoded protein is CASSSPHRQAIYF. The rearrangement joins TRBV28 to TRBJ1-3, with D perhaps matching TRBD1 (6 bases). Trimming shortened V by 4 bases and J by 11 bases, and 15 bases separated the two germline ends. The CDR3 length is 13 residues. Germline V lookup: CDR1 MDHEN, CDR2 SYDVKM.

The rearrangement links TRBV25-1 to TRBJ1-2, with a weak D call TRBD1 (6 bases). The germline gives CDR1 MGHDK, CDR2 SYGVNS. V shed 1 base and J shed 8 bases, with 14 bases lying between them. This CDR3 is built from 14 residues. This CDR3 is CASSEFGTGSGYTF. In DNA form, the CDR3 reads TGTGCCAGCAGTGAATTTGGAACAGGGAGCGGCTACACCTTC.

The V and J genes are TRBV7-8 and TRBJ2-7; possible D gene TRBD1, 5 bases. Germline loops: CDR1 SGHVS, CDR2 FQNEAQ. The CDR3 totals 16 residues. V lost 0 bases and J lost 0, with 12 bases in between. The CDR3 spells CASSLARGHSSYEQYF. CDR3 nucleotide sequence: TGTGCCAGCAGCTTAGCTAGGGGCCACAGCTCCTACGAGCAGTACTTC.

The V gene is TRBV28, the J gene TRBJ1-5; D remains unclear. This CDR3 is 14 amino acids long. V was shortened by 6 bases and J by 2 bases, with 11 bases between the two germline ends. Germline CDR1 is MDHEN and CDR2 is SYDVKM. The CDR3 DNA follows: TGTGCCAGCAGCATAGATCTCGGCAATCAGCCCCAGCATTTT. Amino acid sequence: CASSIDLGNQPQHF.

V and J are TRBV5-4 and TRBJ2-5, with 9 bases that match TRBD1. The V gene's germline CDR1 is SGHNT and CDR2 YYREEE (reference sequence). Trimming took 3 bases from V and 5 from J; bases not matched to a gene: 2. The CDR3 extends over 13 amino acids. Written as DNA, the CDR3 is TGTGCCAGCAGCTGGGACAGGGAGGAGACCCAGTACTTC. Amino acid sequence: CASSWDREETQYF.

The chain couples TRBV1 to TRBJ2-2; the table's D call TRBD2 went unverified against the DNA. TRBV1 is given as a pseudogene. This CDR3 contains 16 residues. For the CDR3, the DNA is TGCACCAGCAGCTTAAAAGGAGGTCGGGAGGAGGGGGAGCTGTTTTTT. Protein sequence: CTSSLKGGREEGELFF.

In this sample, this clone turned up a few times. The chain carries TRBV15 and TRBJ1-1; D unclear. CDR3 length equals 13 residues. Germline CDR1 is LNHNV and CDR2 is YYDKDF (reference sequence). V lost 3 bases to trimming and J lost 4 bases, with 9 bases between them. The CDR3 nucleotides read TGTGCCACCAGCAGTATCCGGGGCACTGAAGCTTTCTTT. Protein: CATSSIRGTEAFF.

The J gene is TRBJ1-2, the V gene TRBV28; 9 nucleotides agree with TRBD1. Germline assignment: CDR1 MDHEN and CDR2 SYDVKM. The length of the CDR3 is 15 residues. After removal of 8 bases from V and 4 bases from J, the junction contained 11 bases not matched to a gene. The CDR3: CASGSSGQGGYGYTF. In nucleotides, the CDR3 is TGTGCCAGCGGCTCCTCGGGACAGGGCGGCTATGGCTACACCTTC.

This clone has just one count. The chain is built from TRBV10-3 and TRBJ2-5, with 11 bases lining up with TRBD2. This CDR3 contains 17 residues. Germline V lookup: CDR1 ENHRY, CDR2 SYGVKD. V lost 2 bases to trimming and J lost 1 base; unmatched junction nucleotides: 6. The CDR3 nucleotides are TGTGCCATCAGTGAGGGAACTAGCGGGAGCCCCCAAGAGACCCAGTACTTC. It codes for CAISEGTSGSPQETQYF.

The chain links TRBV28 to TRBJ1-5; 10 bases match TRBD1. CDR3 length: 14 amino acids. Per germline, CDR1 MDHEN and CDR2 SYDVKM. Losses at the gene ends were 6 bases for V and 6 bases for J; bases not matched to a gene: 5. The CDR3 sequence is CASSQTGGGQPQHF. CDR3 coding DNA: TGTGCCAGCAGCCAGACAGGGGGCGGTCAGCCCCAGCATTTT.

This chain uses TRBV14 with TRBJ1-4; D remains unclear. The CDR3 runs 14 residues. The V and J ends lost 0 bases and 4 bases respectively, with 6 bases between them. Germline assignment: CDR1 SGHDN and CDR2 FVKESK. The CDR3 DNA reads TGTGCCAGCAGCCAAGATCACGGTAATGAAAAACTGTTTTTT. Amino acids: CASSQDHGNEKLFF.

The gene calls are TRBV6-5 and TRBJ1-5, with a tentative D call TRBD1 (5 bases). The CDR3 is made up of 13 amino acids. Trimming cost V 4 bases and J 7 bases, with 11 bases left between them. Per the germline V gene, CDR1 is MNHEY and CDR2 is SVGAGI. In nucleotides, the CDR3 is TGTGCCAGCAGTTTCCAGGGAGGACAGCCCCAGCATTTT. This codes for CASSFQGGQPQHF.

This chain joins TRBV28 and TRBJ2-2; D remains unclear. Germline V gene sequence: CDR1 MDHEN, CDR2 SYDVKM. The V end lost 3 bases, the J end lost 0 bases, and 8 bases lay between the germline ends. The CDR3 runs to 15 residues. The CDR3 coding sequence is TGTGCCAGCAGTTTTACACCTCCGAACACCGGGGAGCTGTTTTTT. Residues: CASSFTPPNTGELFF.

The chain couples TRBV28 to TRBJ1-1, with TRBD1 as a possible D gene (6 bases). Looked up from germline, CDR1 is MDHEN and CDR2 is SYDVKM. V was clipped by 8 bases and J by 3 bases, with 16 bases between them. This CDR3 is 14 amino acids long. CDR3 sequence (DNA): TGTGCCAGCCAAAACAGGGTAGGGGACACTGAAGCTTTCTTT. Protein product: CASQNRVGDTEAFF.

V gene TRBV19 combines with J gene TRBJ2-3; a possible D gene is TRBD2 (6 bases). The CDR3 consists of 14 residues. Germline V gene lookup returns CDR1 LNHDA and CDR2 SQIVND (reference sequence). Trimming cost V 5 bases and J 4 bases, with 13 bases left between them. The CDR3 nucleotides are TGTGCCAGTAGTCCGGTAGCGGTCTCAGATACGCAGTATTTT. Protein: CASSPVAVSDTQYF.